Below, one T cell receptor (beta chain) is given with its context. The antigen remains undetermined. The CDR3 is made up of 15 amino acids. Germline-derived CDR1 and CDR2 are SGHTA and FQGNSA. The junction had 12 bases not matched to a gene; V was cut back by 5 bases and J by 8 bases. This record belongs to a study of blood T cells in healthy people across ages. General study results and limits: Higher diversity, along with more naive CD4+ cells, distinguished long-lived donors from aged donors. The CMV status of each donor remained undetermined, and this could have confounded shifts in expanded clonotypes.

Next came a second PCR, run for about 7 to 11 cycles, which used a sample-barcoded 5' primer along with a J-beta primer mix. Each cDNA molecule, via a template-switch adaptor with 12 random nucleotides, was tagged. One entry per CDR3 protein, called by TCRdb with MiXCR from the 5' RACE reads. The data hold hundreds of thousands of distinct CDR3 sequences, with roughly 32% observed a single time. The rearrangement joins TRBV7-2 to TRBJ1-1; 9 nucleotides align to TRBD1. The receptor was derived from a woman aged 80 or over in good health. Specimen: blood. The CDR3 reads CASSHPGQGQREAFF. In nucleotides, the CDR3 is TGTGCCAGCAGCCACCCGGGACAGGGCCAGAGGGAAGCTTTCTTT.